The entry below describes one TCR beta chain. Its target is not known. The data stem from a study of OX40 agonist ivuxolimab in advanced cancers. Study details: Patients got intravenous ivuxolimab at 0.01 to 10 mg/kg every 2 weeks.

Profiling relied on immunoSEQ multiplex PCR, and the TCRdb table lists in-frame clones only, not all of them. Among approximately 69,000 clones listed, more than 85% were seen once. Study findings and constraints: At 0.1 to 3.0 mg/kg, CD4+ and CD8+ blood T cells expanded clonally by week 6.

Sample: CD4+ or CD8+ T cells sorted from blood, taken in a trial of the OX40 agonist ivuxolimab. The TCR originated in an adult with an advanced solid tumor such as melanoma, head and neck, liver or kidney cancer.

In DNA, the CDR3 is TGTGCCAGTAGTATAGGGCCCCCGGGAGAAAAACTGTTTTTT. This sequence encodes CASSIGPPGEKLFF. The chain combines TRBV19 with TRBJ1-4; D remains ambiguous. V lost 1 base and J 8 bases, leaving 11 bases between the germline ends. The CDR3 covers 14 residues. CDR1 and CDR2 (germline): LNHDA, SQIVND (reference sequence).